These 32 T cell receptor beta chains came from one sample sequenced in a study of blood T cell repertoires in COVID-19. Only in-frame clones appear in the TCRdb table, and some are missing; sequencing was by immunoSEQ multiplex PCR. The sample records some 98,000 clones, roughly 80% being singletons. Sample: peripheral blood. The receptors were gathered from a man between 65 and 85 years old with active or convalescent COVID-19.

The V and J genes are TRBV3-1 (or the pseudogene TRBV3-2) and TRBJ2-2, with D perhaps TRBD1 (6 bases). V shed 0 bases and J shed 0 bases, with 11 bases lying between them. CDR3 length: 17 amino acids. The germline V gene encodes CDR1 LGHDT and CDR2 YNNKEL (reference sequence). DNA for the CDR3: TGTGCCAGCAGCCAAGATCCACAGGGTCCGAACACCGGGGAGCTGTTTTTT. It translates to CASSQDPQGPNTGELFF.

The chain uses TRBV14 and TRBJ1-6, with D tentatively TRBD1 (6 bases). V was trimmed by 0 bases and J by 9 bases, leaving 15 bases between them. Per the germline V gene, CDR1 is SGHDN and CDR2 is FVKESK. There are 16 residues in the CDR3. In nucleotides, the CDR3 is TGTGCCAGCAGCCAAGAATCTCCAGGGGCCGGTTCACCCCTCCACTTT. It yields the protein CASSQESPGAGSPLHF. Supplemented by reference TRBV14 and TRBJ1-6, the full variable domain reads EAGVTQFPSHSVIEKGQTVTLRCDPISGHDNLYWYRRVMGKEIKFLLHFVKESKQDESGMPNNRFLAERTGGTYSTLKVQPAELEDSGVYFCASSQESPGAGSPLHFGNGTRLTVT.

This clone is large. The rearrangement joins TRBV19 to TRBJ1-5; D is unclear. Deletions cut 1 base from V and 5 bases from J, with 9 bases between. This CDR3 region has 14 residues. Germline CDR1 LNHDA, CDR2 SQIVND (reference sequence). Written as DNA, the CDR3 is TGTGCCAGTAGTATAGGAGGGTTCGATCAGCCCCAGCATTTT. Translation: CASSIGGFDQPQHF.

The V call is TRBV10-1, the J call TRBJ1-5; D not certain. Germline loops: CDR1 WNHNN, CDR2 SYGVQD (reference sequence). V lost 10 bases to trimming and J lost 3 bases, with 19 bases between them. CDR3 size: 15 residues. The CDR3, as DNA: TGCGCCACCATGCGGTGGGTCAGAACCAATCAGCCCCAGCATTTT. Translating it yields CATMRWVRTNQPQHF.

The genes are TRBV15 and TRBJ1-1; 7 nucleotides align to TRBD1. Trimming cost V 4 bases and J 4 bases; bases outside gene matches: 3. This CDR3 region has 13 residues. The germline V gene has CDR1 LNHNV and CDR2 YYDKDF (reference sequence). The CDR3 reads CATSTHRGTEAFF. The DNA of the CDR3 is TGTGCCACCAGCACACACAGGGGCACTGAAGCTTTCTTT.

This chain connects TRBV2 to TRBJ1-5; maybe TRBD1 (5 bases). The CDR3 has 14 amino acids. Trimming pared 1 base from V and 5 bases from J, leaving 9 bases between. Germline CDR1 reads SNHLY; CDR2 reads FYNNEI. The CDR3 bases are TGTGCCAGCAGTGAAGTGACAGCAGATCAGCCCCAGCATTTT. Residues: CASSEVTADQPQHF. Drawing the rest from reference TRBV2 and TRBJ1-5, the complete variable domain is EPEVTQTPSHQVTQMGQEVILRCVPISNHLYFYWYRQILGQKVEFLVSFYNNEISEKSEIFDDQFSVERPDGSNFTLKIRSTKLEDSAMYFCASSEVTADQPQHFGDGTRLSIL.

J is TRBJ1-4 and V is TRBV9; possible D gene TRBD1, 6 bases. Looked up from germline, CDR1 is SGDLS and CDR2 is YYNGEE. Trimming stripped 0 bases from V and 6 bases from J, with 12 bases between. The length of the CDR3 is 15 residues. In DNA, the CDR3 is TGTGCCAGCAGCGTAGGGGGCAGGGGCGATGAAAAACTGTTTTTT. Its translation: CASSVGGRGDEKLFF.

This clone has only a few counts. V gene TRBV5-4 combines with J gene TRBJ2-1; weak D call: TRBD1 (5 bases). The CDR3 loop spans 14 amino acids. Trimming cost V 4 bases and J 5 bases, with 13 bases left between them. Germline V gene data show CDR1 as SGHNT and CDR2 as YYREEE (reference sequence). Written as DNA, the CDR3 is TGTGCCAGCAGCCTCTATCAGGGAAACAATGAGCAGTTCTTC. Translating it yields CASSLYQGNNEQFF.

The chain joins TRBV18 to TRBJ1-6; D is unclear. The CDR3 length is 15 residues. V was pared by 6 bases and J by 10 bases, with 19 bases between. Germline V CDR1 and CDR2: KGHSH, LQKENI. CDR3 in amino acids: CASSQGEGRVSPLHF. CDR3 bases: TGTGCCAGCTCCCAAGGAGAAGGGAGGGTCTCACCCCTCCACTTT.

This clone has a single count. The chain is built from TRBV19 and TRBJ2-5; D is uncertain. The ends were cut back, 6 bases at V and 5 bases at J, with 7 bases in the middle. This CDR3 is 11 amino acids long. The V gene's germline CDR1 is LNHDA and CDR2 SQIVND (reference sequence). The CDR3, as DNA: TGTGCCAGTAGAATGGCCGAGACCCAGTACTTC. This translates into CASRMAETQYF.

This rearrangement joins TRBV6-6 to TRBJ2-1; 8 positions agree with TRBD2. CDR1 and CDR2 (germline): MNHNY, SVGAGI (reference sequence). The V and J ends lost 6 bases and 12 bases, in that order; junction bases with no gene match: 13. The CDR3 length is 14 residues. The CDR3 DNA reads as TGTGCCAGCAGGTCTAGCGGGTCCCAGGTGGGGCAGTTCTTC. Protein sequence: CASRSSGSQVGQFF.

By share, this clone counts as medium-sized. CDR3 amino acids: CASSDRGLGEKLFF. In DNA, the CDR3 is TGTGCCAGCAGTGACAGGGGGCTAGGGGAAAAACTGTTTTTT. This chain links TRBV28 with TRBJ1-4; TRBD1 matches at 10 bases. The trim removed 5 bases at V and 8 bases at J, leaving 5 bases unmatched. Germline CDR1 MDHEN, CDR2 SYDVKM. The CDR3 runs 14 residues.

The rearrangement joins TRBV18 to TRBJ1-1, with TRBD1 identical over 9 bases. The germline V gene encodes CDR1 KGHSH and CDR2 LQKENI. Germline trimming cut 3 bases from V and 4 bases from J; bases unmatched to any gene: 6. CDR3 size: 15 residues. As DNA, the CDR3 is TGTGCCAGCTCACCGGGACAGGGAAGGGCCACTGAAGCTTTCTTT. Protein product: CASSPGQGRATEAFF.

This clone was counted only a few times. The chain has TRBV29-1 and TRBJ1-2, with D possibly matching TRBD1 (6 bases). This CDR3 has 13 residues. Per germline, CDR1 SQVTM and CDR2 ANQGSEA. The ends were cut back, 4 bases at V and 4 bases at J, with 13 bases in the middle. The CDR3 nucleotides are TGCAGCGTTGGGCAGGGGTTAAGCTATGGCTACACCTTC. Its translation: CSVGQGLSYGYTF. Filled out from reference TRBV29-1 and TRBJ1-2, the complete variable domain reads SAVISQKPSRDICQRGTSLTIQCQVDSQVTMMFWYRQQPGQSLTLIATANQGSEATYESGFVIDKFPISRPNLTFSTLTVSNMSPEDSSIYLCSVGQGLSYGYTFGSGTRLTVV.

The V call is TRBV10-2, the J call TRBJ1-2, with TRBD1 identical over 8 bases. CDR1 and CDR2 from the germline V gene are WSHSY and SAAADI. Trimming removed 5 bases from V and 6 bases from J; junction bases left unmatched: 8. This CDR3 spans 14 amino acids. In DNA, the CDR3 is TGCGCCAGCAGTTTGTGGCAGGGGGCGAATGGCTACACCTTC. It yields the protein CASSLWQGANGYTF.

This sequence joins TRBV3-1 (or the pseudogene TRBV3-2) and TRBJ1-3; 9 bases are shared with TRBD1. V lost 2 bases and J lost 6; bases outside the gene matches: 2. Germline assignment: CDR1 LGHDT and CDR2 YNNKEL (reference sequence). This CDR3 spans 14 amino acids. CDR3 in DNA: TGTGCCAGCAGCCAAACAGGGGGCGCAAACACCATATATTTT. This translates into CASSQTGGANTIYF.

The V gene is TRBV6-5, the J gene TRBJ2-3; 7 bases are shared with TRBD2. Germline V gives CDR1 MNHEY, CDR2 SVGAGI. The CDR3 consists of 14 residues. Trimming cost V 2 bases and J 6 bases; bases outside gene matches: 5. The CDR3 spells CASSYDGGGDTQYF. CDR3 in DNA: TGTGCCAGCAGTTACGATGGGGGAGGGGATACGCAGTATTTT.

V is TRBV7-9 and J is TRBJ1-4; no clear D gene. CDR1 is SEHNR and CDR2 is FQNEAQ in the germline V gene (reference sequence). The CDR3 totals 16 residues. The V end lost 3 bases, the J end lost 8 bases, and 19 bases lay between the germline ends. The CDR3 DNA is TGTGCCAGCAGCTTCCTTGGCTCGGAGTCGTGGGAAAAACTGTTTTTT. This codes for CASSFLGSESWEKLFF.

V gene TRBV11-3 combines with J gene TRBJ2-5; 13 nucleotides align to TRBD2. The CDR3 runs to 17 residues. Germline V gene lookup returns CDR1 SGHNT and CDR2 YENEEA. V was pared by 3 bases and J by 4 bases, with 8 bases of the junction left unmatched. CDR3 residues: CASSFGLAGVRGETQYF. CDR3 DNA sequence: TGTGCCAGCAGCTTCGGACTAGCGGGGGTCCGGGGAGAGACCCAGTACTTC.

The J gene is TRBJ2-5, the V gene TRBV11-3, with D hard to call. CDR1 SGHNT and CDR2 YENEEA come from the germline V gene. The CDR3 loop spans 13 amino acids. Trimming removed 3 bases from V and 1 base from J, with 6 bases in between. The CDR3 region has the DNA TGTGCCAGCAGCTTCAGTTCCCAAGAGACCCAGTACTTC. Its translation is CASSFSSQETQYF. Supplemented by reference TRBV11-3 and TRBJ2-5, the full variable domain reads EAGVVQSPRYKIIEKKQPVAFWCNPISGHNTLYWYLQNLGQGPELLIRYENEEAVDDSQLPKDRFSAERLKGVDSTLKIQPAELGDSAVYLCASSFSSQETQYFGPGTRLLVL.

The chain combines TRBV2 with TRBJ2-3; D may be TRBD2 (6 bases). Germline V gene data show CDR1 as SNHLY and CDR2 as FYNNEI. Between the trimmed V and J ends, which lost 5 bases and 4 bases, there was a span of 16 bases. There are 15 residues in the CDR3. The CDR3 loop is CASSSGGSRADTQYF. In DNA, the CDR3 is TGTGCCAGCAGTAGTGGAGGGTCCAGGGCAGATACGCAGTATTTT.

The CDR3 DNA follows: TGTGCCAGCAGCTTTGACAGGAATGAAAAACTGTTTTTT. This encodes CASSFDRNEKLFF. V gene TRBV4-2 combines with J gene TRBJ1-4, with a tentative D call TRBD1 (6 bases). The length of the CDR3 is 13 residues. The germline V gene encodes CDR1 LGHNA and CDR2 YNFKEQ. Trimming cost V 5 bases and J 5 bases, with 9 bases left between them.

The chain joins TRBV19 to TRBJ1-5; a weak D match, TRBD1 (5 bases). V lost 3 bases, J lost 3 bases, and 18 bases lay in between. Germline V gene data show CDR1 as LNHDA and CDR2 as SQIVND (reference sequence). The CDR3 consists of 17 residues. The CDR3 protein is CASSIRFYDRYNQPQHF. Written as DNA, the CDR3 is TGTGCCAGTAGTATTCGTTTCTACGACAGATACAATCAGCCCCAGCATTTT. The full variable domain, with the rest looked up from reference TRBV19 and TRBJ1-5, is DGGITQSPKYLFRKEGQNVTLSCEQNLNHDAMYWYRQDPGQGLRLIYYSQIVNDFQKGDIAEGYSVSREKKESFPLTVTSAQKNPTAFYLCASSIRFYDRYNQPQHFGDGTRLSIL.

Comments on this clone: A read error may account for a junction end that differs from germline. The gene calls are TRBV4-1 and TRBJ2-3; TRBD2 agrees at 12 bases. Germline V gene sequence: CDR1 MGHRA, CDR2 YSYEKL. This CDR3 has 19 residues. CDR3 sequence (DNA): TGCGCCCGCAGCCAAGAACGGCTAGCGGGGGGGGGAACCACAGATACGCAGTATTTT. This codes for CARSQERLAGGGTTDTQYF.

This clone has only one observation. This chain uses TRBV4-2 with TRBJ2-1; possibly TRBD2 for D (7 bases). Trimming took off 0 bases at V and 7 bases at J, with 16 bases between the two ends. Germline lookup yields CDR1 LGHNA and CDR2 YNFKEQ. The CDR3 contains 16 residues. In nucleotides, the CDR3 is TGTGCCAGCAGCCAAGATTTGTGGGGGGGCGGGAATGAGCAGTTCTTC. Protein product: CASSQDLWGGGNEQFF.

This chain uses TRBV30 with TRBJ1-2; D perhaps matches TRBD1 (5 bases). The length of the CDR3 is 13 residues. The germline V gene has CDR1 GTSNPN and CDR2 SVGIG (reference sequence). Trimming took off 2 bases at V and 8 bases at J, with 15 bases between the two ends. The CDR3 region is CAWSRGNRLGYTF. The CDR3 DNA is TGTGCCTGGAGTAGGGGCAACAGGCTCGGCTACACCTTC.

A single count supports this clone. The chain uses TRBV30 and TRBJ1-4; D remains unclear. Germline values: CDR1 GTSNPN, CDR2 SVGIG (reference sequence). The CDR3 contains 13 residues. The ends were cut back, 1 base at V and 8 bases at J, with 11 bases in the middle. CDR3 coding DNA: TGTGCCTGGAGTGACGGGATGTCGGAAAAACTGTTTTTT. Amino acid sequence: CAWSDGMSEKLFF.

This chain uses TRBV11-2 with TRBJ2-2; D may be TRBD1 (6 bases). The CDR3 spans 15 residues. The germline CDR1 and CDR2 sequences are SGHAT and FQNNGV. Trimming cost V 3 bases and J 2 bases, with 10 bases left between them. This chain's CDR3 is CASSFGTSNTGELFF. DNA for the CDR3: TGTGCCAGCAGCTTTGGGACATCAAACACCGGGGAGCTGTTTTTT.

The chain couples TRBV6-5 to TRBJ1-2; D not certain. V lost 5 bases to trimming and J lost 7 bases, with 17 bases between them. The CDR3 is 14 residues long. Per the germline V gene, CDR1 is MNHEY and CDR2 is SVGAGI. CDR3 residues: CASSPRGRYTGYTF. The CDR3 bases are TGTGCCAGCAGTCCCCGCGGAAGGTATACTGGCTACACCTTC.

The gene calls are TRBV4-1 and TRBJ2-5, with no clear D. V was pared by 2 bases and J by 1 base, with 11 bases between. This CDR3 has 15 residues. Germline assignment: CDR1 MGHRA and CDR2 YSYEKL. CDR3 bases: TGCGCCAGCAGCCAATTGGTTAGCAGCCAAGAGACCCAGTACTTC. Translating it yields CASSQLVSSQETQYF.

The genes are TRBV27 and TRBJ2-1, with 11 bases identical to TRBD1. Germline values: CDR1 MNHEY, CDR2 SMNVEV (reference sequence). The CDR3 totals 15 residues. Unmatched junction bases numbered 12, after V lost 7 bases and J lost 10 bases. The CDR3 nucleotides are TGTGCCAGCACCCTACTCGGACAGGGGGCGGCCGAGCAGTTCTTC. Its protein product is CASTLLGQGAAEQFF.

The chain links TRBV4-1 to TRBJ1-2, with D uncertain. The CDR3 sequence is 15 residues long. V lost 1 base, J lost 3 bases, and 12 bases lay in between. Germline V lookup: CDR1 MGHRA, CDR2 YSYEKL. The CDR3 is CASSQGLAGDYGYTF. The CDR3 coding sequence is TGCGCCAGCAGCCAAGGCCTCGCCGGAGACTATGGCTACACCTTC.